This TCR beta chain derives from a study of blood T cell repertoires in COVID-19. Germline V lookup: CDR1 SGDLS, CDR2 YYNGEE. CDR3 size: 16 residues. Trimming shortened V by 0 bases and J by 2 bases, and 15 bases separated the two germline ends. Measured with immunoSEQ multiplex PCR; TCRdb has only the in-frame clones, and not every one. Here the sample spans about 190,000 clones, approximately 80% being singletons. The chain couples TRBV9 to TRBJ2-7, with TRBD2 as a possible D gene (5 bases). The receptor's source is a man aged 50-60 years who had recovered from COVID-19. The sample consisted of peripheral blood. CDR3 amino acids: CASSVGPAVTTYEQYF. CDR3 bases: TGTGCCAGCAGCGTAGGCCCAGCAGTGACTACCTACGAGCAGTACTTC.